This T cell receptor (beta chain) is drawn from a study of T cell responses to AZD1222 COVID-19 vaccine. Study at large: Timing groups of about 4 and about 12 weeks for second doses were pooled.

With regard to this clone: Its antigen is not identified.

The V end was cut by 3 bases, the J end by 3 bases, with 15 bases between. The CDR3 is 15 amino acids. CDR1 SGHKS and CDR2 YYEKEE come from the germline V gene (reference sequence). Study-level points and caveats: Among the donors, most were white British and more were female, and clonal diversity was possibly underestimated. Dominant at 160-218 and 743-854, vaccine-associated CD4 TCRs also spanned spike. Sampling that yielded the repertoires occurred only after the peak T cell response.

Clones were sequenced by immunoSEQ multiplex PCR, and TCRdb holds only the in-frame ones, with some missing. This repertoire shows 70,000 or so clones, approximately 89% found once; its top ten account for 20%. The sequencing here drew on peripheral blood, taken on day 0 of AZD1222 vaccination. The TCR comes from an adult in good health. The gene calls are TRBV5-5 and TRBJ1-1; no clear D gene. The DNA for the CDR3 is TGTGCCAGCAGCTCGCCTAGCGGACTAGACACTGAAGCTTTCTTT. This translates into CASSSPSGLDTEAFF.